Shown below are 20 T cell receptor beta chains from a single sample sequenced in a study of identical twins. A single record per CDR3 protein comes from TCRdb applying MiXCR to the 5' RACE reads. The table has 300,000 or so distinct CDR3 sequences, roughly 9.7% seen once; the top ten hold roughly 7%. These data are also associated with another study on yellow fever vaccine responses in identical twins.

Sequenced material: CD8+ T cells sorted from blood. The receptor source for this set is a woman aged 18-35 years in good health.

This clonotype was observed a handful of times. V usage is TRBV7-9 and J usage is TRBJ2-5; the D is unclear. In germline, CDR1 is SEHNR, CDR2 FQNEAQ (reference sequence). The CDR3 length is 15 residues. V was shortened by 2 bases and J by 4 bases, with 14 bases between the two germline ends. CDR3 nucleotide sequence: TGTGCCAGCAGCTTAATCGTCCCTCTGGGAGAGACCCAGTACTTC. It codes for CASSLIVPLGETQYF.

V usage is TRBV2 and J usage is TRBJ2-3; D is ambiguous. The CDR3 contains 13 residues. Germline-derived CDR1 and CDR2 are SNHLY and FYNNEI. The V and J ends lost 6 bases and 6 bases respectively, with 13 bases between them. The CDR3 here is CASSNLPRDTQYF. The CDR3 region has the DNA TGTGCCAGCAGCAACCTCCCGAGGGATACGCAGTATTTT.

This clonotype was found a few times. CDR3 sequence (DNA): TGTGCCAGCAGCCCACCCTTCCCCAACCCAGATACGCAGTATTTT. This translates into CASSPPFPNPDTQYF. The chain is built from TRBV7-9 and TRBJ2-3; D call uncertain. CDR3 length: 15 residues. V lost 5 bases and J lost 4, with 16 bases in between. Germline CDR1 SEHNR, CDR2 FQNEAQ (reference sequence).

This clonotype was counted many times. The chain has TRBV12-3 or TRBV12-4 and TRBJ2-2; D is ambiguous. The CDR3 spans 16 residues. The V end was cut by 6 bases, the J end by 0 bases, with 14 bases between. The CDR3 spells CASSYGQGANTGELFF. CDR3 in DNA: TGTGCCAGCAGCTACGGTCAAGGCGCGAACACCGGGGAGCTGTTTTTT.

There are many counts of this clonotype. V usage is TRBV2 and J usage is TRBJ2-7, with 7 positions matching TRBD1. Trimming removed 8 bases from V and 3 bases from J; junction bases left unmatched: 10. This CDR3 region has 14 residues. From germline, CDR1 is SNHLY and CDR2 FYNNEI. This chain's CDR3 is CASFEGASGYEQYF. The CDR3 DNA sequence: TGTGCCAGCTTCGAGGGGGCGAGCGGCTACGAGCAGTACTTC.

The chain's CDR3 is CASSRTGVNQPQHF. Written as DNA, the CDR3 is TGTGCCAGCAGCAGGACAGGGGTCAATCAGCCCCAGCATTTT. V usage is TRBV27 and J usage is TRBJ1-5, with 9 nucleotides matching TRBD1. Germline V gives CDR1 MNHEY, CDR2 SMNVEV (reference sequence). The CDR3 extends over 14 amino acids. The J segment lost 3 bases and the V segment lost 6 bases, leaving 3 bases of the junction unmatched.

This clonotype has ten or more counts. The chain couples TRBV6-1 to TRBJ1-5; no firm D call. Germline lookup yields CDR1 MNHNS and CDR2 SASEGT. V lost 6 bases and J lost 6, with 12 bases in between. This CDR3 is 13 amino acids long. The DNA of the CDR3 is TGTGCCAGCAGCCCGACGAGGACTCAGCCCCAGCATTTT. Protein: CASSPTRTQPQHF.

This clonotype has only a few counts. The CDR3 nucleotides read TGTGCCAGCAGTCATCGTCGAGGCAGGGAGGAGACTGAAGCTTTCTTT. This encodes CASSHRRGREETEAFF. The chain combines TRBV7-9 with TRBJ1-1, with D perhaps TRBD1 (5 bases). Deletions cut 6 bases from V and 5 bases from J, with 22 bases between. CDR3 length: 16 residues. Germline-derived CDR1 and CDR2 are SEHNR and FQNEAQ (reference sequence).

The chain carries TRBV4-2 and TRBJ2-1; no reliable D call. V lost 4 bases and J 2 bases, leaving 18 bases between the germline ends. CDR3 length: 17 residues. Germline values: CDR1 LGHNA, CDR2 YNFKEQ. The CDR3 protein is CASSPKINLSPYNEQFF. CDR3 nucleotide sequence: TGTGCCAGCAGCCCAAAGATTAATTTGAGTCCCTACAATGAGCAGTTCTTC.

The genes are TRBV6-2 or TRBV6-3 and TRBJ1-1; D is unresolved. Germline V gene data show CDR1 as MNHEY and CDR2 as SVGEGT. V shed 2 bases and J shed 1 base, with 8 bases lying between them. This CDR3 contains 14 residues. CDR3 sequence: CASSYAATNTEAFF. The CDR3 nucleotides read TGTGCCAGCAGTTACGCGGCTACGAACACTGAAGCTTTCTTT.

In its sample, this clonotype was seen a few times. The chain links TRBV27 to TRBJ2-7, with 8 bases identical to TRBD2. Losses at the gene ends were 0 bases for V and 3 bases for J; bases not matched to a gene: 4. From germline, CDR1 is MNHEY and CDR2 SMNVEV (reference sequence). The length of the CDR3 is 15 residues. The CDR3 protein is CASSLSSGVYYEQYF. As DNA, the CDR3 is TGTGCCAGCAGTTTATCTAGCGGGGTATACTACGAGCAGTACTTC.

About this clonotype: Possible read error: a much larger clone is one base away. This chain joins TRBV3-1 and TRBJ2-1, with D possibly matching TRBD1 (5 bases). The CDR3 has 15 amino acids. In germline, CDR1 is LGHDT, CDR2 YNNKEL (reference sequence). The CDR3 spells CASCHDPGHHNEQFF. CDR3 nucleotides: TGTGCCAGCTGCCATGACCCCGGACATCACAATGAGCAGTTCTTC.

V is TRBV20-1 and J is TRBJ2-1, with 12 bases matching TRBD2. Germline V gene lookup returns CDR1 DFQATT and CDR2 SNEGSKA (reference sequence). This CDR3 comprises 16 residues. The V and J ends lost 5 bases and 0 bases, in that order; junction bases with no gene match: 5. CDR3 protein: CSALLAGGPSYNEQFF. The CDR3 DNA reads TGCAGTGCTTTACTAGCGGGAGGCCCCTCCTACAATGAGCAGTTCTTC.

This clonotype was counted between two and nine times. The rearrangement links TRBV7-9 to TRBJ1-1; D is unclear. The CDR3 is 12 amino acids. CDR1 and CDR2 from the germline V gene are SEHNR and FQNEAQ (reference sequence). CDR3 coding DNA: TGTCTAAGCTTTCAGTCAGACACTGAAGCTTTCTTT. It specifies CLSFQSDTEAFF. The complete variable domain, with remaining parts taken from reference TRBV7-9 and TRBJ1-1, reads DTGVSQNPRHKITKRGQNVTFRCDPISEHNRLYWYRQTLGQGPEFLTYFQNEAQLEKSRLLSDRFSAERPKGSFSTLEIQRTEQGDSAMYLCLSFQSDTEAFFGQGTRLTVV.

This clonotype was detected only a few times. The chain uses TRBV3-1 and TRBJ2-1, with D perhaps matching TRBD2 (5 bases). With 11 bases removed from V and 4 bases from J, the gap between germline ends came to 9 bases. The CDR3 has 11 amino acids. Germline V gene sequence: CDR1 LGHDT, CDR2 YNNKEL (reference sequence). The CDR3, as DNA: TGTGCCGTGACGGGGTACAATGAGCAGTTCTTC. It is translated as CAVTGYNEQFF.

This clonotype has more than one count but fewer than ten. The J gene is TRBJ2-1, the V gene TRBV5-5; TRBD2 agrees at 12 bases. CDR3 length equals 16 residues. CDR1 and CDR2 from the germline V gene are SGHKS and YYEKEE (reference sequence). Trimming at V came to 4 bases and at J to 5 bases, leaving 7 bases not matched to a gene. CDR3 residues: CASSVRLAGADNEQFF. CDR3 nucleotide sequence: TGTGCCAGCAGCGTAAGACTAGCGGGGGCAGACAATGAGCAGTTCTTC.

This clonotype was counted at least ten times. The J gene is TRBJ2-1, the V gene TRBV6-2 or TRBV6-3; no reliable D call. Germline loops: CDR1 MNHEY, CDR2 SVGEGT. Between the trimmed V and J ends, which lost 5 bases and 10 bases, there was a span of 18 bases. The CDR3 totals 14 residues. The CDR3 DNA is TGTGCCAGCAGTGCCGGGTGGTATTTTAGCGAGCAGTTCTTC. Amino acids: CASSAGWYFSEQFF.

This clonotype came up many times. The V call is TRBV4-3, the J call TRBJ2-7, with D possibly being TRBD1 or TRBD2 (7 bases each). Germline V gene sequence: CDR1 LGHNA, CDR2 YSLEER. V was clipped by 6 bases and J by 2 bases, with 17 bases between them. The CDR3 totals 15 residues. The CDR3, as DNA: TGCGCCAGCAGGGCGGGGGTGGGACAGCCCTACGAGCAGTACTTC. This codes for CASRAGVGQPYEQYF.

In DNA form, the CDR3 reads TGTGCCAGTAGTACCCCTACTAGCGGGAGTTTGGATGAGCAGTTCTTC. Residues: CASSTPTSGSLDEQFF. The genes are TRBV19 and TRBJ2-1; 11 nucleotides line up with TRBD2. The V gene end was trimmed by 4 bases and the J gene end by 8 bases; junction bases not matched to a gene: 10. Germline V gene lookup returns CDR1 LNHDA and CDR2 SQIVND (reference sequence). This CDR3 is 16 amino acids long.

This clonotype has at least ten counts. J is TRBJ2-5 and V is TRBV6-1, with a weak D call TRBD2 (5 bases). Germline CDR1 is MNHNS and CDR2 is SASEGT. The germline V and J ends were trimmed by 6 bases and 5 bases, with 16 bases remaining between them. The length of the CDR3 is 14 residues. The CDR3 region has the DNA TGTGCCAGCAGCCTGAGATGGACTGACGAGACCCAGTACTTC. This translates into CASSLRWTDETQYF.